The rows below give T cell receptor beta chains drawn from one sample of a study of cytomegalovirus exposure and HLA in healthy donors. Measured with immunoSEQ multiplex PCR; TCRdb has only the in-frame clones, and not every one. The sample carries roughly 130,000 clones, 80% recorded once. The material sequenced was PBMCs. These receptors came from a man aged 30 to 39 in good health and CMV-seronegative. Each CDR3 is given with its conserved first and last residue. Fields, in order: D gene, CDR3 length, clone size, V gene, J gene, CDR3 DNA, CDR3 protein. The D gene is left open where the match is weak. Part of the rows lack a size; the others show once, few, many or a class for expanded clones.

-	12	few	TRBV28	TRBJ1-3	TGTGCCAGCAGTTATATGCGGAACACCATATATTTT	CASSYMRNTIYF
-	14	-	TRBV28	TRBJ1-1	TGTGCCAGCAGTTTGGGAGTTCTGAACACTGAAGCTTTCTTT	CASSLGVLNTEAFF
TRBD1	17	-	TRBV5-1	TRBJ2-7	TGCGCCAGCAGCTTGGGAGTGCCGGGACAGGGAGGCTACGAGCAGTACTTC	CASSLGVPGQGGYEQYF
TRBD2	16	-	TRBV28	TRBJ2-1	TGTGCCAGCGGGGACCGGGCGGGAGTTCGCTACAATGAGCAGTTCTTC	CASGDRAGVRYNEQFF
-	13	-	TRBV7-7	TRBJ2-1	TGTGCTAGCAGCTTAGGGCATAACAATGAGCAGTTCTTC	CASSLGHNNEQFF
-	15	-	TRBV5-6	TRBJ1-5	TGTGCCAGCAGCTTGGAGGACTATAGCAATCAGCCCCAGCATTTT	CASSLEDYSNQPQHF
-	18	-	TRBV9	TRBJ1-5	TGTGCCAGCAGCGTAGCTCCAGCAGAGGCGGTCCGGAGTCAGCCCCAGCATTTT	CASSVAPAEAVRSQPQHF
TRBD1	15	-	TRBV7-9	TRBJ2-2	TGTGCCAGCAGCCGGACAGGGGGTAGGACCGGGGAGCTGTTTTTT	CASSRTGGRTGELFF
-	14	-	TRBV2	TRBJ1-1	TGTGCCAGCAGCGCGGGACGAATGAACACTGAAGCTTTCTTT	CASSAGRMNTEAFF
TRBD2	15	few	TRBV7-9	TRBJ2-3	TGTGCCAGCAGCGTAACGGGAGGGCGGGCAGATACGCAGTATTTT	CASSVTGGRADTQYF
-	15	-	TRBV4-3	TRBJ1-1	TGCGCCAGCAGCCAAGATTGGGACTCTGGCACTGAAGCTTTCTTT	CASSQDWDSGTEAFF
-	13	-	TRBV19	TRBJ1-3	TGTGCCAGTAGTATTATACTCGGAAACACCATATATTTT	CASSIILGNTIYF
TRBD2	16	-	TRBV4-1	TRBJ2-1	TGCGCCAGCAGCCAAGAACGGCTAGCGGGACGGAATGAGCAGTTCTTC	CASSQERLAGRNEQFF
-	13	-	TRBV7-6	TRBJ2-5	TGTGCCAGCAGCCAGGGGTATAGGCAGACCCAGTACTTC	CASSQGYRQTQYF
-	12	-	TRBV28	TRBJ2-7	TGTGCCAGCAGTCTCGCAGGACAAGAGCAGTACTTC	CASSLAGQEQYF
-	14	-	TRBV29-1	TRBJ1-3	TGCAGCGTTGAAGGAGGCCCCTCTGGAAACACCATATATTTT	CSVEGGPSGNTIYF
-	15	-	TRBV6-5	TRBJ2-5	TGTGCCAGCAGTTACTCCGGACTCGTTCGGGAGACCCAGTACTTC	CASSYSGLVRETQYF
-	15	-	TRBV5-1	TRBJ1-3	TGCGCCAGCAGCTTCGATGGGGGGACGGGAAACACCATATATTTT	CASSFDGGTGNTIYF